These 17 T cell receptor beta chains were sequenced from one sample in a study of OX40 agonist ivuxolimab in advanced cancers. Data came from immunoSEQ multiplex PCR; TCRdb stores just in-frame clones and leaves some out. The table has around 60,000 clones, roughly 81% seen once; the top ten hold 2.5% to 3.5%. The specimen comprised CD4+ or CD8+ T cells sorted from blood, sampled in a trial of the OX40 agonist ivuxolimab. The receptors come from an adult with an advanced solid tumor such as melanoma, head and neck, liver or kidney cancer.

In DNA form, the CDR3 reads TGTGCCAGCAGTGAATCATTTCGGGGTCGCGACGAGCAGTACTTC. Amino acids: CASSESFRGRDEQYF. The V and J genes are TRBV25-1 and TRBJ2-7, with D possibly matching TRBD2 (5 bases). Germline V gene data show CDR1 as MGHDK and CDR2 as SYGVNS. The CDR3 spans 15 residues. V dropped 1 base and J dropped 5 bases, with 15 bases sitting between them.

J is TRBJ1-5 and V is TRBV28; TRBD1 agrees at 8 bases. CDR1 is MDHEN, CDR2 SYDVKM, per germline. With 6 bases clipped from V and 2 bases from J, the junction kept 12 bases outside the gene matches. This CDR3 is 17 amino acids long. CDR3 nucleotides: TGTGCCAGCAGCACAGCCTCTCAGGGGGCGCGCAATCAGCCCCAGCATTTT. Its protein product is CASSTASQGARNQPQHF.

CDR3 in DNA: TGTGCCAGCAGTCGGACAGGGGCGGGAGAGACCCAGTACTTC. It codes for CASSRTGAGETQYF. V usage is TRBV7-3 and J usage is TRBJ2-5, with TRBD1 matching 9 bases. The trim removed 6 bases at V and 4 bases at J, leaving 6 bases unmatched. Germline V gene sequence: CDR1 SGHTA, CDR2 FQGTGA. This CDR3 is built from 14 residues.

The genes are TRBV10-3 and TRBJ2-5; 7 nucleotides align to TRBD2. The CDR3 spans 13 residues. Germline V lookup: CDR1 ENHRY, CDR2 SYGVKD. The V gene end was trimmed by 6 bases and the J gene end by 10 bases; junction bases not matched to a gene: 11. This CDR3 is CAIRGRAGGSQYF. Written as DNA, the CDR3 is TGTGCCATCAGGGGACGGGCCGGCGGGAGCCAGTACTTC.

This chain connects TRBV4-2 to TRBJ1-4, with 8 bases fitting TRBD1. J lost 6 bases, V lost 4 bases, and 4 bases had no gene match. The CDR3 is made up of 14 amino acids. Germline loops: CDR1 LGHNA, CDR2 YNFKEQ. CDR3 sequence: CASSPGTGYEKLFF. CDR3 DNA: TGTGCCAGCAGCCCCGGGACAGGCTATGAAAAACTGTTTTTT.

About this clone: A junction end diverges from the germline sequence, so it may reflect a read error. The J gene is TRBJ2-7, the V gene TRBV7-7, with a tentative D call TRBD2 (5 bases). Germline assignment: CDR1 SSHAT and CDR2 FNYEAQ (reference sequence). This CDR3 comprises 13 residues. In DNA form, the CDR3 reads TGTGCTAGCAGCTTAGCGCCTAACTTCGAGCAGTACTTC. Protein product: CASSLAPNFEQYF.

V and J are TRBV11-3 and TRBJ2-5, with D tentatively TRBD1 (6 bases). Germline V gives CDR1 SGHNT, CDR2 YENEEA. The CDR3 has 13 amino acids. Trimming removed 6 bases from V and 4 bases from J, with 12 bases in between. CDR3 sequence (DNA): TGTGCCAGCAGTCCTGAAGGGGGAGAGACCCAGTACTTC. Translating it yields CASSPEGGETQYF.

V and J are TRBV5-1 and TRBJ2-3, with D possibly TRBD1 on 5 matching bases. This CDR3 region has 14 residues. CDR1 SGHRS and CDR2 YFSETQ come from the germline V gene. V shed 5 bases and J shed 1 base, with 11 bases lying between them. CDR3 residues: CASSRARGTDTQYF. The CDR3 DNA is TGCGCCAGCAGTCGGGCCAGGGGCACAGATACGCAGTATTTT.

J is TRBJ2-2 and V is TRBV2; no firm D call. Germline loops: CDR1 SNHLY, CDR2 FYNNEI. CDR3 length: 15 amino acids. The V gene lost 5 bases and the J gene lost 1 base, with 11 bases spanning the gap. For the CDR3, the DNA is TGTGCCAGCAGTATAAGGGCTGAGAACACCGGGGAGCTGTTTTTT. Residues: CASSIRAENTGELFF.

V gene TRBV27 combines with J gene TRBJ2-7; the D call may be TRBD1 or TRBD2 (5 bases each). The CDR3 is 16 residues long. The germline CDR1 and CDR2 sequences are MNHEY and SMNVEV (reference sequence). V lost 2 bases, J lost 2 bases, and 16 bases lay in between. The CDR3 region has the DNA TGTGCCAGCAGTTTACTCCCGGGGCGTCCTCCCTACGAGCAGTACTTC. It is translated as CASSLLPGRPPYEQYF.

This chain connects TRBV5-1 to TRBJ2-7; D ambiguous. Trimming removed 0 bases at V and 6 bases at J, with 13 bases between. CDR1 is SGHRS, CDR2 YFSETQ, per germline. This CDR3 contains 14 residues. The chain's CDR3 is CASSLGGRISEQYF. The CDR3 region has the DNA TGCGCCAGCAGCTTGGGAGGCAGAATAAGCGAGCAGTACTTC.

V and J are TRBV30 and TRBJ2-7; TRBD1 is a possible D gene (6 bases). The CDR3 consists of 11 residues. V lost 1 base and J 6 bases, leaving 7 bases between the germline ends. In germline, CDR1 is GTSNPN, CDR2 SVGIG (reference sequence). CDR3: CAWSGGGEQYF. DNA for the CDR3: TGTGCCTGGAGTGGAGGGGGCGAGCAGTACTTC.

The CDR3 reads CASSSGPGGADTGELFF. CDR3 nucleotides: TGCGCCAGCAGCTCGGGACCAGGGGGCGCTGACACCGGGGAGCTGTTTTTT. The gene calls are TRBV5-1 and TRBJ2-2, with TRBD1 matching over 8 bases. CDR3 length equals 17 residues. The V gene end was trimmed by 3 bases and the J gene end by 3 bases; junction bases not matched to a gene: 10. In germline, CDR1 is SGHRS, CDR2 YFSETQ.

The V and J genes are TRBV7-2 and TRBJ1-6, with D perhaps TRBD1 (6 bases). The V and J ends lost 7 bases and 10 bases respectively, with 14 bases between them. Germline-derived CDR1 and CDR2 are SGHTA and FQGNSA. The CDR3 runs 13 residues. The CDR3 nucleotides read TGTGCCAGCACCACGCAGGGGTGGTCACCCCTCCACTTT. This translates into CASTTQGWSPLHF.

V gene TRBV5-1 combines with J gene TRBJ2-1, with TRBD2 matching 8 bases. CDR3 length: 15 amino acids. The J segment lost 1 base and the V segment lost 1 base, leaving 1 base of the junction unmatched. Per the germline V gene, CDR1 is SGHRS and CDR2 is YFSETQ. The CDR3 nucleotides read TGCGCCAGCAGCTTGACTAGCGGTTCCTACAATGAGCAGTTCTTC. Protein: CASSLTSGSYNEQFF.

This sequence joins TRBV7-9 and TRBJ1-6, with 7 bases aligning to TRBD1. Trimming at V came to 5 bases and at J to 0 bases, leaving 7 bases not matched to a gene. The CDR3 extends over 17 amino acids. Looked up from germline, CDR1 is SEHNR and CDR2 is FQNEAQ (reference sequence). The CDR3 here is CASSPEDRSSYNSPLHF. CDR3 sequence (DNA): TGTGCCAGCAGCCCCGAGGACAGGAGCTCCTATAATTCACCCCTCCACTTT.

In its sample, this clone was seen once. The genes are TRBV9 and TRBJ2-3, with D maybe TRBD2 (5 bases). This CDR3 comprises 16 residues. V was pared by 0 bases and J by 2 bases, with 13 bases between. Germline CDR1 is SGDLS and CDR2 is YYNGEE. CDR3 sequence reads: CASSVETTLNTDTQYF. CDR3 DNA sequence: TGTGCCAGCAGCGTAGAGACTACTCTTAACACAGATACGCAGTATTTT.